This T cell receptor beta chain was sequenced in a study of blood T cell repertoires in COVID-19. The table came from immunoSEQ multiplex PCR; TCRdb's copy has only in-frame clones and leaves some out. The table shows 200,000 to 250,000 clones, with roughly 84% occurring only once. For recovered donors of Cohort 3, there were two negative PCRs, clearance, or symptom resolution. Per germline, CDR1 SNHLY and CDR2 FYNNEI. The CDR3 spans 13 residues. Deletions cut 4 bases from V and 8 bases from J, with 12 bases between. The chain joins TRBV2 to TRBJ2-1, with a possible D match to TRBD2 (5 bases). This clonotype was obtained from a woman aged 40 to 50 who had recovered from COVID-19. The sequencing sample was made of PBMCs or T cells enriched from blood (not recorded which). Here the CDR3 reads CASSGRWGDEQFF. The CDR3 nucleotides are TGTGCCAGCAGTGGACGGTGGGGAGATGAGCAGTTCTTC.